This TCR beta chain comes out of a study of CD8+CD57+ T cells in acquired aplastic anemia. About the research overall: CD4+ and CD8+ cells, once sorted, gave DNA averaging roughly 3.2 ug. Study-wide results and caveats: Between the patient and control groups, CD8+ Simpson's diversity did not differ significantly.

Previously, flow cytometry had revealed CD8+CD57+ cell expansion in the patients chosen for sequencing. Sampling of blood occurred while the patients had still received no therapy. For CDR3 and TCR beta VDJ profiling, genomic DNA was the template used. One entry per CDR3 protein, called by TCRdb with MiXCR from the reads. This table has a few hundred thousand distinct CDR3 sequences, about half appearing once. The table lists this clonotype with a count of one. Its antigen remains unidentified. The CDR3 spans 15 residues. V was clipped by 5 bases and J by 3 bases, with 17 bases between them. Germline V gene sequence: CDR1 MGHDK, CDR2 SYGVNS.

The genes are TRBV25-1 and TRBJ2-7; D may be TRBD1 (7 bases). The sequenced sample consisted of sorted CD4+, CD8+, or CD8+CD57+ T cells (not recorded which) from PBMCs. The TCR was taken from a human donor with aplastic anemia. CDR3 nucleotide sequence: TGTGCCAGCAGTCGGCACAGGGGAGGTATCTACGAGCAGTACTTC. This translates into CASSRHRGGIYEQYF.